This T cell receptor beta chain came from a study of cytomegalovirus exposure and HLA in healthy donors. General study results and limits: Some TCR beta chains (roughly 160 of them) were listed as cytomegalovirus-associated. In a later analysis, the majority of CMV-associated beta chains seemingly showed HLA restriction. Data from an earlier analysis indicated that most TCR beta V segments were productive either about 87% or about 30% of the time.

Germline V gene lookup returns CDR1 MNHEY and CDR2 SVGAGI. The CDR3 runs 12 residues. The junction had 8 bases not matched to a gene; V was cut back by 8 bases and J by 7 bases. As regards this clone: As yet, its antigen is unknown.

PCR employed 60 Vbeta and 13 Jbeta primers. Authors' processing steps: Later, 65 million to 90 million unique TCR beta chains were counted in an analysis, and roughly 11 million of them were shared. TCRdb's copy holds only in-frame clones and misses some; the assay was immunoSEQ multiplex PCR. Clonal size and the V and J genes are those of that table, whereas D and trimming came from the DNA. This table has 90,000 to 150,000 clones, nearly 65% appearing once. The chain uses TRBV6-5 and TRBJ2-7, with 7 bases matching TRBD1. The clonotype comes from a man aged 40-55 years in good health and CMV-seropositive. The sequenced material came from PBMCs. CDR3 DNA sequence: TGTGCCAGCGGTCAACAGGGGTTAGAGCAGTACTTC. Amino acids: CASGQQGLEQYF.